This TCR beta chain was recovered during a study of response to subunit inactivated influenza vaccine. Study results and limitations: Authors suggested few new T cells are recruited by each seasonal influenza vaccination.

This clonotype showed up just a few times. Its antigen is unidentified. The V gene's germline CDR1 is SGDLS and CDR2 YYNGEE. The CDR3 runs to 17 residues. J was trimmed by 2 bases and V by 3 bases; bases with no gene match: 11. TCRdb called the RT-PCR reads again in MiXCR, with one record for every CDR3 protein. The repertoire holds hundreds of thousands of distinct CDR3 sequences, approximately 10% seen once, with 10% in the top ten. The material was PBMCs from blood, obtained on the day of vaccination. The rearrangement links TRBV9 to TRBJ2-3; 8 nucleotides agree with TRBD2. The receptor was isolated from a middle-aged man who received an inactivated influenza vaccine. The chain's CDR3 is CASSEPRGGGTTDTQYF. The CDR3 region has the DNA TGTGCCAGCAGCGAGCCCCGAGGCGGGGGGACCACAGATACGCAGTATTTT.